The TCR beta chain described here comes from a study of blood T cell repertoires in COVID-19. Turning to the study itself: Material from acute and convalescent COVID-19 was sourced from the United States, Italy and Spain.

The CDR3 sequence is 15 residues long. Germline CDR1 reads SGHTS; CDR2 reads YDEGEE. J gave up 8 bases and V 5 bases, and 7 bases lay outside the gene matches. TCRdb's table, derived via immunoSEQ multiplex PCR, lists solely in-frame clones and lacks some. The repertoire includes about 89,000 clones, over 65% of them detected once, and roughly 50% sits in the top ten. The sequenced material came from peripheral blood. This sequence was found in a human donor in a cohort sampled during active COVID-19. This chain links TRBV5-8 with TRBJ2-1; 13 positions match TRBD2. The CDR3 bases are TGTGCCAGCAGTTTGAGGACTAGCGGGAGCTATGAGCAGTTCTTC. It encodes CASSLRTSGSYEQFF.